These T cell receptor beta chains were read from a single sample in a study of T cells in Graves' hyperthyroidism and ophthalmopathy. TCRdb analysed the multiplex PCR reads with MiXCR anew, one entry per CDR3 protein. There are around 500,000 distinct CDR3 sequences in the sample; 14% occur only once, and around 17% lies in the top ten. Sequencing was done on a sample of blood. The receptor source for this set is a woman younger than 30 with Graves' hyperthyroidism. The CDR3 runs from the conserved cysteine through the conserved F or W. Fields, in order: D gene, V gene, clone size, J gene, CDR3 DNA, CDR3 protein. The D gene is left open where the match is weak. Clone size, where shown, is once, few, many, or a class for clones that have expanded.

d_gene: TRBD1
v_gene: TRBV6-1
abundance: many
j_gene: TRBJ1-3
CDR3nt: TGTGCCAGCAGTCGCGGACAGGGACGACAGGGAAACACCATATATTTT
CDR3aa: CASSRGQGRQGNTIYF

d_gene: TRBD2
v_gene: TRBV6-2/TRBV6-3
abundance: many
j_gene: TRBJ2-5
CDR3nt: TGTGCCAGCAGTCCACGACTAGCGGGAGAAGAGACCCAGTACTTC
CDR3aa: CASSPRLAGEETQYF

d_gene: NA
v_gene: TRBV7-9
abundance: NA
j_gene: TRBJ1-5
CDR3nt: TGTGCCAGCGCTCCAGGGTATGGGGTCAATCAGCCCCAGCATTTT
CDR3aa: CASAPGYGVNQPQHF

d_gene: NA
v_gene: TRBV2
abundance: many
j_gene: TRBJ1-1
CDR3nt: TGTGCCAGCAGTGCCCTGGGGAGATTGGACACTGAAGCTTTCTTT
CDR3aa: CASSALGRLDTEAFF

d_gene: NA
v_gene: TRBV18
abundance: many
j_gene: TRBJ1-1
CDR3nt: TGTGCCAGCTCCTCGGGAGCGGGGACTGAAGCTTTCTTT
CDR3aa: CASSSGAGTEAFF

d_gene: TRBD2
v_gene: TRBV10-2
abundance: NA
j_gene: TRBJ2-5
CDR3nt: TGCGCCAGCATCGGCGGGAGGGCCAAAGAGACCCAGTACTTC
CDR3aa: CASIGGRAKETQYF

d_gene: TRBD2
v_gene: TRBV30
abundance: many
j_gene: TRBJ2-1
CDR3nt: TGTGCCTTCACTAGCGGTTTTTACAATGAGCAGTTCTTC
CDR3aa: CAFTSGFYNEQFF

d_gene: TRBD2
v_gene: TRBV7-2
abundance: many
j_gene: TRBJ2-2
CDR3nt: TGTGCCAGCAGCTTCGGACTAGGATTTAACACCGGGGAGCTGTTTTTT
CDR3aa: CASSFGLGFNTGELFF

d_gene: NA
v_gene: TRBV7-9
abundance: NA
j_gene: TRBJ1-2
CDR3nt: TGTGCCAGCAGCTTACCAGGGCAAAGGGATAGCTACACCTTC
CDR3aa: CASSLPGQRDSYTF

d_gene: NA
v_gene: TRBV12-3/TRBV12-4
abundance: many
j_gene: TRBJ2-1
CDR3nt: TGTGCCAGCAGAGTTCAAGCCCTCACCTACAATGAGCAGTTCTTC
CDR3aa: CASRVQALTYNEQFF

d_gene: NA
v_gene: TRBV12-3/TRBV12-4
abundance: many
j_gene: TRBJ2-1
CDR3nt: TGTGCCAGCAGTTTAGGCCGTCTGGGCTCCTACAATGAGCAGTTCTTC
CDR3aa: CASSLGRLGSYNEQFF

d_gene: NA
v_gene: TRBV2
abundance: many
j_gene: TRBJ2-3
CDR3nt: TGTGCCAGCAGTGTAGGCGCTAGCACAGATACGCAGTATTTT
CDR3aa: CASSVGASTDTQYF

d_gene: TRBD2
v_gene: TRBV12-3/TRBV12-4
abundance: many
j_gene: TRBJ2-1
CDR3nt: TGTGCCAGCAGTTTCCCGGGCGGGAGCGCCTACAATGAGCAGTTCTTC
CDR3aa: CASSFPGGSAYNEQFF